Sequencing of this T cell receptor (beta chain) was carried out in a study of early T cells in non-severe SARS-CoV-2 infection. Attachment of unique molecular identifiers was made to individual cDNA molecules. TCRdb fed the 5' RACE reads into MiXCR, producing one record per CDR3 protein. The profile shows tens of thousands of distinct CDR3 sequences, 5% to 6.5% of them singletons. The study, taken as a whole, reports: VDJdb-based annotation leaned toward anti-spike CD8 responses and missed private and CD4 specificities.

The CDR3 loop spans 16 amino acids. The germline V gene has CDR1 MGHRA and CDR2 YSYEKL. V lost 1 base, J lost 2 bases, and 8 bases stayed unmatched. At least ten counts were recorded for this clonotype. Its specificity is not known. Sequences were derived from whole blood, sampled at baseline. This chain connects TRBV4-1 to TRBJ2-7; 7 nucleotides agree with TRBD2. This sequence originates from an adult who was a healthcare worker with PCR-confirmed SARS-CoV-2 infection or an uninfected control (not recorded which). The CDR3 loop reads CASSQVLTGGPYEQYF. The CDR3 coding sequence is TGCGCCAGCAGCCAAGTATTAACGGGAGGTCCCTACGAGCAGTACTTC.